This TCR beta chain emerged from a study of cytomegalovirus exposure and HLA in healthy donors. The sample holds one count of this clone. Its antigen is unidentified. Findings and caveats of the study: Most observed TCR sequences were rare, whereas some public TCRs were detected in many donors. The authors enumerated around 150 TCR beta chains as linked to cytomegalovirus.

Here immunoSEQ multiplex PCR was the method, and the copy in TCRdb shows in-frame clones only, minus some. The sample holds 180,000 or so clones, about 89% seen once. Germline CDR1 and CDR2: MDHEN and SYDVKM. The CDR3 is 18 residues long. Trimming left V 7 bases short and J 3 bases short, with 27 bases between. V usage is TRBV28 and J usage is TRBJ1-1, with D possibly being TRBD1 (5 bases). Sequenced material: PBMCs. The sequence was collected from a man aged 18 to 30 in good health and CMV-seropositive. The CDR3 coding sequence is TGTGCCAGCATGGAGTTCGCTCTGAAGGGGCGCGGGGACACTGAAGCTTTCTTT. It specifies CASMEFALKGRGDTEAFF.